This T cell receptor (beta chain) was sequenced for a study of T-cell memory formation after mild COVID-19. Germline-derived CDR1 and CDR2 are ENHRY and SYGVKD. The ends were cut back, 6 bases at V and 8 bases at J, with 20 bases in the middle. CDR3 length equals 15 residues. Each CDR3 protein is one row after TCRdb ran MiXCR on the 5' RACE reads. This table holds 550,000 to 700,000 distinct CDR3 sequences, about 18% found once. The table lists this clonotype with many counts. This chain uses TRBV10-3 with TRBJ2-1; D may be TRBD1 (5 bases). The sequence came from an adult woman who had mild COVID-19 (a few samples of this study predate the infection). Cell type and time point are not known. The source material was PBMCs or a T cell subset sorted from them (not recorded which). CDR3 protein: CAISPGLDRWDEQFF. CDR3 coding DNA: TGTGCCATCAGCCCAGGGTTGGACCGTTGGGATGAGCAGTTCTTC.